Listed below are T cell receptor beta chains from one sample, sequenced in a study of neoadjuvant nivolumab and ipilimumab in lung cancer. TCRdb keeps only in-frame clones here, not all; method: immunoSEQ multiplex PCR. The table includes more than 40,000 clones, about 89% detected once. Sequences were derived from blood, sampled before neoadjuvant nivolumab, alone or with ipilimumab. These receptors all come from an adult with non-small cell lung cancer. Some clones in this sample may be carry-over from other donors' samples. Each CDR3 is given with its conserved first and last residue. D genes are given only for firm matches. Size is omitted from some rows. Given values are once, few, many or a class for expanded clones.

v_call	d_call	clone_size	j_call	cdr3_nt	cdr3_aa
TRBV7-9	NA	NA	TRBJ2-7	TGTGCCAGCAGCTTTGACAGATACGAGCAGTACTTC	CASSFDRYEQYF
TRBV4-3	NA	once	TRBJ2-2	TGCGCCAGCAGCCAAGATATGGTGGACGGGGAGCTGTTTTTT	CASSQDMVDGELFF
TRBV5-1	TRBD2	NA	TRBJ2-1	TGCGCCAGCAGCCCGACTAGCGGGGTCTACAATGAGCAGTTCTTC	CASSPTSGVYNEQFF
TRBV7-3	TRBD1	NA	TRBJ2-5	TGTGCCAGCAGCTTAGGGACAGGGGAGACCCAGTACTTC	CASSLGTGETQYF
TRBV7-3	TRBD2	NA	TRBJ2-6	TGTGCCAGCAGCTTTGTCGGGGGGTCTGGGGCCAACGTCCTGACTTTC	CASSFVGGSGANVLTF
TRBV10-3	NA	NA	TRBJ1-2	TGTGCCATCAGTGAGTCCGCGTATGGCTACACCTTC	CAISESAYGYTF
TRBV7-7	TRBD2	NA	TRBJ2-3	TGTGCTAGCAGTCTAGCGGGAGGTTCTGGAGATACGCAGTATTTT	CASSLAGGSGDTQYF
TRBV11-2	NA	NA	TRBJ2-4	TGTGCCAGCAGCTCATCCCACCAACAGGCTCAGTACTTC	CASSSSHQQAQYF
TRBV6-5	TRBD1	NA	TRBJ2-6	TGTGCCAGCAGTTACTCGACAGGGGTAGGGGCCAACGTCCTGACTTTC	CASSYSTGVGANVLTF
TRBV20-1	NA	NA	TRBJ1-1	TGCAGTTCCCCGGGGGACACTGAAGCTTTCTTT	CSSPGDTEAFF
TRBV19	NA	NA	TRBJ2-5	TGTGCCAGTAGTATAGTGTCGGGACGGAACCAAGAGACCCAGTACTTC	CASSIVSGRNQETQYF
TRBV4-1	TRBD1	NA	TRBJ2-7	TGCGCCAGCAGCCAGCCGGGACAGGGAGGTCGGGAGCAGTACTTC	CASSQPGQGGREQYF
TRBV27	NA	NA	TRBJ2-7	TGTGCCAGCGGCCGAGGGAGAGAAATGTACGAGCAGTACTTC	CASGRGREMYEQYF
TRBV27	NA	NA	TRBJ2-7	TGTGCCAGCAGTTTATGGGGGAGCTCCTACGAGCAGTACTTC	CASSLWGSSYEQYF
TRBV7-9	TRBD1	NA	TRBJ1-5	TGTGCCAGCAGCTCGGACAGGGGCTCGTATCAGCCCCAGCATTTT	CASSSDRGSYQPQHF
TRBV7-2	NA	NA	TRBJ2-3	TGTGCCAGCAGCTTAGTCGCAGATACGCAGTATTTT	CASSLVADTQYF
TRBV6-1	TRBD1	NA	TRBJ2-2	TGTGCCAGCAGCAGACAGGGGGCGGACACCGGGGAGCTGTTTTTT	CASSRQGADTGELFF
TRBV6-5	NA	NA	TRBJ2-1	TGTGCCAGCCTCCGAGTGGGGAGACCCTACAATGAGCAGTTCTTC	CASLRVGRPYNEQFF
TRBV13	NA	NA	TRBJ1-1	TGTGCCAGCAGCTCAACAGGGTTGGCGAACACTGAAGCTTTCTTT	CASSSTGLANTEAFF
TRBV6-1	NA	NA	TRBJ1-4	TGTGCCAGCAGTGGGTCCTCAGGTTCTAATGAAAAACTGTTTTTT	CASSGSSGSNEKLFF
TRBV30	NA	NA	TRBJ2-7	TGTGCCTGGAGCGGGGCTCCCTACGAGCAGTACTTC	CAWSGAPYEQYF
TRBV5-1	NA	NA	TRBJ2-7	TGCGCCAGCAGCTCGGCAGGGGTCTACGAGCAGTACTTC	CASSSAGVYEQYF
TRBV6-4	TRBD2	NA	TRBJ2-3	TGTGCCAGCAGCCTCACTAGCGGAATCACAGATACGCAGTATTTT	CASSLTSGITDTQYF
TRBV30	NA	NA	TRBJ2-1	TGTGCCTGGGGGGGGAATGAGCAGTTCTTC	CAWGGNEQFF
TRBV6-6	NA	NA	TRBJ1-2	TGTGCCAGCAGTTATAGCTGGGTCTATGGCTACACCTTC	CASSYSWVYGYTF
TRBV10-2	TRBD1	few	TRBJ2-7	TGCGCCAGCAGTTGGGGACAGGGCTACGAGCAGTACTTC	CASSWGQGYEQYF
TRBV30	NA	NA	TRBJ1-4	TGTGCCTGGAGTGGGGGTGAAAAACTGTTTTTT	CAWSGGEKLFF
TRBV5-4	TRBD2	NA	TRBJ2-2	TGTGCCAGCAGCCCCGGGACTAGCGGGAATACCGGGGAGCTGTTTTTT	CASSPGTSGNTGELFF
TRBV15	NA	NA	TRBJ2-1	TGTGCCACCGGGCTCGTTGGGACCTACAATGAGCAGTTCTTC	CATGLVGTYNEQFF
TRBV19	NA	NA	TRBJ2-3	TGTGCCAGTAGGGCTGATACGCAGTATTTT	CASRADTQYF
TRBV7-2	TRBD1	NA	TRBJ1-5	TGTGCCAGCAGCTCGGGACAGGGAGTTCAGCCCCAGCATTTT	CASSSGQGVQPQHF
TRBV7-3	NA	NA	TRBJ1-5	TGTGCCAGCAGCTTAAGCACAAATCAGCCCCAGCATTTT	CASSLSTNQPQHF
TRBV7-9	TRBD2	NA	TRBJ2-3	TGTGCCAGCAGCTCACTAGCGCAAACAGATACGCAGTATTTT	CASSSLAQTDTQYF
TRBV18	NA	NA	TRBJ2-5	TGTGCCAGCTCACCGGAACAAGAGACCCAGTACTTC	CASSPEQETQYF
TRBV6-5	NA	NA	TRBJ2-7	TGTGCCAGCAGTTACTCGGGTCAGGAGAAAGGCGAGCAGTACTTC	CASSYSGQEKGEQYF
TRBV14	NA	NA	TRBJ2-7	TGTGCCAGCAGCCTCGACTTAGCCTCCTACGAGCAGTACTTC	CASSLDLASYEQYF
TRBV7-2	NA	few	TRBJ2-5	TGTGCCAGCAGCCAGCGAGGCGAGACCCAGTACTTC	CASSQRGETQYF
TRBV4-2	TRBD2	NA	TRBJ2-3	TGTGCCAGCAGCCACGCCGGGACTAGCGGGATTCGTGGGGGTACAGATACGCAGTATTTT	CASSHAGTSGIRGGTDTQYF
TRBV29-1	TRBD1	once	TRBJ1-1	TGCAGCCCAGAATCAGGGGGAAAAGCTTTCTTT	CSPESGGKAFF
TRBV27	NA	NA	TRBJ2-2	TGTGCCAGCACCTTAGCGGCCTGGAACACCGGGGAGCTGTTTTTT	CASTLAAWNTGELFF
TRBV5-1	NA	NA	TRBJ1-1	TGCGCCAGCAGCTTGGATCCAGGAAACACTGAAGCTTTCTTT	CASSLDPGNTEAFF